The TCR beta chain described here comes from a study of regulatory T cells in long-lasting Graves disease. Building of the TCR beta libraries involved iRepertoire HTBI primers and Arm-PCR of CDR3 regions. In TCRdb, the multiplex PCR reads were re-called with MiXCR into one record per CDR3 protein. The sample yields 580,000 or so distinct CDR3 sequences, 15% to 20% seen once. CDR1 SGHRS and CDR2 YFSETQ come from the germline V gene. This CDR3 has 12 amino acids. Time point denoted: newly diagnosed GD, antithyroid drugs for less than 3 months. Preparation of the TCR library used RNA extracted from PBMCs. These data were likewise used in another study, on T cells in Graves' hyperthyroidism and ophthalmopathy.

The rearrangement joins TRBV5-1 to TRBJ2-3, with a tentative D call TRBD1 (5 bases). The DNA end is a closer match to TRBJ2-7, so the J assignment may be wrong. The sequence was collected from a man aged 18 to 35 with Graves disease. Sequenced material: peripheral blood mononuclear cells (PBMCs), taken at new diagnosis, from a patient treated with antithyroid drugs. DNA for the CDR3: TGCGCCAGCAGCTTTGCAGGGTACGAGCAGTACTTC. This encodes CASSFAGYEQYF.